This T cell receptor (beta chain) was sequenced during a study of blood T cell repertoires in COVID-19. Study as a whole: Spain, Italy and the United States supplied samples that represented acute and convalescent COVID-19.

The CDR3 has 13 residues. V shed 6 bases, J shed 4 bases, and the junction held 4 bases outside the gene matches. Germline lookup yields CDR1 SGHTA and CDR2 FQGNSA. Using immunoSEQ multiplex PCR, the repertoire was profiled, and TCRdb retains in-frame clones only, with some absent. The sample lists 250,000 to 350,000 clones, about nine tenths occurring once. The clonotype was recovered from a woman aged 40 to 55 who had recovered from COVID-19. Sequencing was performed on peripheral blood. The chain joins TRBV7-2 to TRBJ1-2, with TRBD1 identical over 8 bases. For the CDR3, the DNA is TGTGCCAGCAGGGGAACAGGGGGCTATGGCTACACCTTC. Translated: CASRGTGGYGYTF.